The T cell receptor (beta chain) described here comes from a study of T cell responses to AZD1222 COVID-19 vaccine. Points from the study as a whole: Females made up more of the donors, who were largely white British, and clonal diversity may have come out too low. Only six AZD1222 recipients tested seropositive at baseline.

Recipients boosted at about 4 weeks or about 12 weeks are pooled. The CDR3 has 13 residues. With 5 bases removed from V and 3 bases from J, the gap between germline ends came to 8 bases. The V gene's germline CDR1 is SGHTA and CDR2 FQGNSA. About this clone: The antigen is not known.

Measured with immunoSEQ multiplex PCR; TCRdb has only the in-frame clones, and not every one. Of 250,000 to 300,000 clones in the sample, 94% were seen once. The V call is TRBV7-2, the J call TRBJ1-5; no clear D gene. The receptor was isolated from an adult who received the AZD1222 COVID-19 vaccine. Sample: peripheral blood, taken 28 days after the second AZD1222 dose. CDR3 sequence (DNA): TGTGCCAGCAGCCCAAGGCCCAATCAGCCCCAGCATTTT. Translation gives CASSPRPNQPQHF.